This T cell receptor beta chain comes out of a study of control samples from healthy donors and cancer patients. Assay: immunoSEQ multiplex PCR; the TCRdb copy retains only in-frame clones and omits some. The repertoire holds approximately 120,000 clones, about 89% seen once, with roughly 18% in the top ten. The V and J ends lost 0 bases and 6 bases respectively, with 5 bases between them. The CDR3 covers 12 residues. Germline V gene lookup returns CDR1 SGHRS and CDR2 YFSETQ. The chain uses TRBV5-1 and TRBJ2-3; D gene uncertain. Material for sequencing was blood. This TCR was sampled from a woman between 50 and 59 years old in good health. The CDR3 sequence: CASSLAVDTQYF. The CDR3 DNA sequence: TGCGCCAGCAGCTTGGCCGTCGATACGCAGTATTTT.